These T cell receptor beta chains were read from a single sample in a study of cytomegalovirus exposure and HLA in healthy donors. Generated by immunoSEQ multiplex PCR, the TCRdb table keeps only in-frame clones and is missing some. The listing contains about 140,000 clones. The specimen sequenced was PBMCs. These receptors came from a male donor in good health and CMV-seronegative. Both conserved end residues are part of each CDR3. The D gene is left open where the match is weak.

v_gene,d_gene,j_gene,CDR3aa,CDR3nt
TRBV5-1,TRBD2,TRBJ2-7,CASSPQAGGPYEQYF,TGCGCCAGCAGCCCGCAAGCGGGAGGGCCGTACGAGCAGTACTTC
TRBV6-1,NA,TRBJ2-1,CASSEAGSPYNEQFF,TGTGCCAGCAGTGAAGCGGGCTCCCCCTACAATGAGCAGTTCTTC
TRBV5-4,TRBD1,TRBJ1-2,CASSGTGAPAPGGYTF,TGTGCCAGCAGCGGGACAGGGGCGCCAGCACCGGGTGGCTACACCTTC
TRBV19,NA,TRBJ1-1,CASNKQGPLNTEAFF,TGTGCCAGTAATAAACAGGGACCCTTGAACACTGAAGCTTTCTTT
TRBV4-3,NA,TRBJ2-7,CASSTSPGSYEQYF,TGCGCCAGCAGCACTAGCCCGGGGAGTTACGAGCAGTACTTC
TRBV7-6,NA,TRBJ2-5,CASSSGPREQETQYF,TGTGCCAGCAGCTCCGGACCCCGGGAGCAAGAGACCCAGTACTTC
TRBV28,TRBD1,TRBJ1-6,CASSGPRTGTLNSPLHF,TGTGCCAGCAGTGGCCCACGGACAGGGACCCTTAATTCACCCCTCCACTTT
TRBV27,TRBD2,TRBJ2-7,CASSLKASGSVEQYF,TGTGCCAGCAGTTTAAAGGCTAGCGGTTCTGTCGAGCAGTACTTC
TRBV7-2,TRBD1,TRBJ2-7,CASSLEGTGLEQYF,TGTGCCAGCAGCTTAGAGGGGACAGGGCTCGAGCAGTACTTC
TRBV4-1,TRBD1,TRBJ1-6,CASSQDGGQGNSPLHF,TGCGCCAGCAGCCAAGATGGGGGACAGGGTAATTCACCCCTCCACTTT
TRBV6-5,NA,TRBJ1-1,CASSYSGVHEAFF,TGTGCCAGCAGTTACTCGGGCGTACACGAAGCTTTCTTT
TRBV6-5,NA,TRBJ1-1,CASRPNSNTEAFF,TGTGCCAGCAGACCCAACTCGAACACTGAAGCTTTCTTT
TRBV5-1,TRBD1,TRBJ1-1,CASSLDLDRREAFF,TGCGCCAGCAGCCTTGACCTGGACAGGAGGGAAGCTTTCTTT
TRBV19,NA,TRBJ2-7,CASSSPGLHLYEQYF,TGTGCCAGTAGTTCGCCGGGACTCCACCTCTACGAGCAGTACTTC
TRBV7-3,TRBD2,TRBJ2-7,CASSLSPKRGRGYEQYF,TGTGCCAGCAGCTTATCCCCTAAGCGGGGTCGGGGCTACGAGCAGTACTTC
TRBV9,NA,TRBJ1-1,CASSVGTGNTEAFF,TGTGCCAGCAGCGTAGGAACAGGGAACACTGAAGCTTTCTTT
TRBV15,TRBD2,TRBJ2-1,CATSRELAGVLEQFF,TGTGCCACCAGCAGAGAGCTAGCGGGAGTGCTTGAGCAGTTCTTC
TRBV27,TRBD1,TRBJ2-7,CASSWGQGTIRYEQYF,TGTGCCAGCAGCTGGGGACAGGGGACAATCCGGTACGAGCAGTACTTC
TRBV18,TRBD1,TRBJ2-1,CASSPPGQINEQFF,TGTGCCAGCTCACCACCGGGACAGATCAATGAGCAGTTCTTC
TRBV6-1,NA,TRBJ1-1,CASSEGVGGSEAFF,TGTGCCAGCAGTGAAGGAGTGGGGGGAAGTGAAGCTTTCTTT
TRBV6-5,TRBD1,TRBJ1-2,CASSFHRGAGNYGYTF,TGTGCCAGCAGTTTTCACAGGGGAGCGGGTAACTATGGCTACACCTTC
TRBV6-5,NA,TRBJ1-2,CASGATAYGYTF,TGTGCCAGCGGAGCGACTGCCTATGGCTACACCTTC
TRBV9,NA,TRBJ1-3,CASSVAGSGNTIYF,TGTGCCAGCAGCGTAGCAGGGTCTGGAAACACCATATATTTT